Presented here are 24 T cell receptor beta chains from one specimen sequenced in a study of T cell responses to AZD1222 COVID-19 vaccine. The method was immunoSEQ multiplex PCR; TCRdb's version includes in-frame clones alone and lacks a portion of them. Of 180,000 or so clones detected, roughly 90% appear once; the ten largest clones hold more than 1.5%. Sequenced material: peripheral blood, taken 28 days after the second AZD1222 dose. These receptors were obtained from an adult who received the AZD1222 COVID-19 vaccine.

This chain uses TRBV7-8 with TRBJ2-1, with D maybe TRBD2 (5 bases). This CDR3 is 16 amino acids long. CDR1 and CDR2 from the germline V gene are SGHVS and FQNEAQ. V was clipped by 5 bases and J by 0 bases, with 14 bases between them. The CDR3 sequence: CASSPGVASSYNEQFF. In nucleotides, the CDR3 is TGTGCCAGCAGCCCCGGGGTAGCGAGCTCCTACAATGAGCAGTTCTTC.

The gene calls are TRBV21-1 and TRBJ2-2. TRBV21-1 has pseudogene status. The CDR3 has 17 residues. CDR3 nucleotide sequence: TGTGCCAGCAGCAAAGAAGGGCAGGGTCGGGGCACCGGGGAGCTGTTTTTT. Translated, it gives CASSKEGQGRGTGELFF.

V gene TRBV5-4 combines with J gene TRBJ2-5, with D perhaps matching TRBD2 (6 bases). V lost 3 bases and J lost 5, with 11 bases in between. The CDR3 runs to 13 residues. CDR1 is SGHNT, CDR2 YYREEE, per germline (reference sequence). The CDR3 sequence: CASSSGGRETQYF. CDR3 DNA sequence: TGTGCCAGCAGCTCTGGAGGGAGGGAGACCCAGTACTTC.

The chain employs TRBV7-2 and TRBJ1-2; TRBD1 matches 12 bases. Trimming cost V 3 bases and J 4 bases; bases outside gene matches: 6. The CDR3 sequence is 16 residues long. Germline CDR1 SGHTA, CDR2 FQGNSA. The DNA of the CDR3 is TGTGCCAGCAGCTTGGGACAGGGGGCGCTTCTCTATGGCTACACCTTC. This sequence encodes CASSLGQGALLYGYTF.

Concerning this clone: Other DNA sequences of this sample code for an identical CDR3. The CDR3 nucleotides read TGTGCCAGTAGTAGGACTAGTGGTACAGATACGCAGTATTTT. The encoded protein is CASSRTSGTDTQYF. The chain recombines TRBV19 with TRBJ2-3; 7 nucleotides line up with TRBD2. This CDR3 is built from 14 residues. CDR1 and CDR2 (germline): LNHDA, SQIVND (reference sequence). V lost 4 bases, J lost 3 bases, and 4 bases stayed unmatched.

This sequence joins TRBV9 and TRBJ2-5; D call uncertain. The ends were cut back, 1 base at V and 4 bases at J, with 8 bases in the middle. Germline V lookup: CDR1 SGDLS, CDR2 YYNGEE. CDR3 length equals 13 residues. The CDR3: CASSVREAETQYF. DNA for the CDR3: TGTGCCAGCAGCGTAAGAGAGGCAGAGACCCAGTACTTC.

This clone was counted once. V gene TRBV11-2 combines with J gene TRBJ2-3; 9 bases match TRBD2. Germline-derived CDR1 and CDR2 are SGHAT and FQNNGV. The V and J ends lost 4 bases and 6 bases, in that order; junction bases with no gene match: 8. This CDR3 has 15 amino acids. The CDR3 is CASSSRGGYMDTQYF. In nucleotides, the CDR3 is TGTGCCAGCAGCTCGCGGGGGGGCTATATGGATACGCAGTATTTT.

This chain links TRBV18 with TRBJ2-7; unclear D gene. Germline loops: CDR1 KGHSH, CDR2 LQKENI. The CDR3 extends over 14 amino acids. Trimming removed 3 bases at V and 0 bases at J, with 9 bases between. In nucleotides, the CDR3 is TGTGCCAGCTCACCGACCTGGGACTCCTACGAGCAGTACTTC. Encoded protein: CASSPTWDSYEQYF.

The table lists this clone with a count of one. The V call is TRBV6-2 or TRBV6-3, the J call TRBJ2-2; D perhaps matches TRBD1 (5 bases). Looked up from germline, CDR1 is MNHEY and CDR2 is SVGEGT. Trimming shortened V by 2 bases and J by 1 base, and 14 bases separated the two germline ends. This CDR3 has 17 amino acids. CDR3 residues: CASSYDWGRVNTGELFF. The CDR3 DNA reads TGTGCCAGCAGTTACGATTGGGGCAGGGTGAACACCGGGGAGCTGTTTTTT.

The chain combines TRBV9 with TRBJ1-1, with D unclear. Trimming stripped 0 bases from V and 4 bases from J, with 7 bases between. The length of the CDR3 is 13 residues. The germline V gene has CDR1 SGDLS and CDR2 YYNGEE. Here the CDR3 DNA reads TGTGCCAGCAGCGTAGACAAATCCACTGAAGCTTTCTTT. Its protein product is CASSVDKSTEAFF.

This chain links TRBV10-1 with TRBJ2-6; 7 bases are shared with TRBD1. Germline assignment: CDR1 WNHNN and CDR2 SYGVQD (reference sequence). The trim removed 2 bases at V and 0 bases at J, leaving 10 bases unmatched. This CDR3 is 19 amino acids long. The CDR3 here is CASSEPPDRVPSGANVLTF. The CDR3 DNA reads TGCGCCAGCAGTGAGCCTCCCGACAGGGTCCCCTCTGGGGCCAACGTCCTGACTTTC.

The chain's CDR3 is CASSISRVGQRPANYGYTF. The CDR3 DNA sequence: TGTGCCAGTAGTATCTCTCGTGTAGGACAGAGACCAGCTAACTATGGCTACACCTTC. The chain carries TRBV19 and TRBJ1-2, with a weak D call TRBD1 (6 bases). Germline-derived CDR1 and CDR2 are LNHDA and SQIVND (reference sequence). This CDR3 is built from 19 residues. V was shortened by 3 bases and J by 0 bases, with 23 bases between the two germline ends.

This clone was detected only a few times. The chain uses TRBV7-9 and TRBJ1-4; TRBD1 matches at 8 bases. The ends lost 7 bases at V and 6 bases at J; junction bases unmatched: 10. This CDR3 region has 15 residues. Germline V gene sequence: CDR1 SEHNR, CDR2 FQNEAQ (reference sequence). This CDR3 is CASIRRTGRDEKLFF. CDR3 in DNA: TGTGCCAGCATCCGCAGGACAGGGCGGGATGAAAAACTGTTTTTT.

The V gene is TRBV5-4, the J gene TRBJ1-2; 7 positions agree with TRBD1. CDR3 size: 15 residues. After removal of 3 bases from V and 4 bases from J, the junction contained 9 bases not matched to a gene. CDR1 is SGHNT and CDR2 is YYREEE in the germline V gene (reference sequence). The CDR3 sequence: CASSSGQRKFYGYTF. The CDR3 DNA sequence: TGTGCCAGCAGCTCGGGACAGCGAAAATTCTATGGCTACACCTTC.

The CDR3 DNA reads as TGTGCCAGCAGCTTAGCTCGCCAGGGGAACACCATATATTTT. Protein sequence: CASSLARQGNTIYF. The J gene is TRBJ1-3, the V gene TRBV7-9; a possible D gene is TRBD1 (6 bases). Between the trimmed V and J ends, which lost 0 bases and 7 bases, there was a span of 10 bases. CDR3 length: 14 amino acids. CDR1 and CDR2 (germline): SEHNR, FQNEAQ (reference sequence).

This clone was seen a single time. This chain uses TRBV11-2 with TRBJ2-2; 8 bases are shared with TRBD1. From germline, CDR1 is SGHAT and CDR2 FQNNGV. This CDR3 is built from 16 residues. V shed 5 bases and J 3 bases; nucleotides not matched to a gene: 8. The CDR3 DNA is TGTGCCAGCAGCCCCGGGACAGGTTATTACACCGGGGAGCTGTTTTTT. Amino acids: CASSPGTGYYTGELFF.

This rearrangement joins TRBV19 to TRBJ2-3; D gene unclear. The V end lost 5 bases, the J end lost 5 bases, and 5 bases lay between the germline ends. There are 11 residues in the CDR3. Germline CDR1 and CDR2: LNHDA and SQIVND (reference sequence). In nucleotides, the CDR3 is TGTGCCAGTAGTGAGAGAGATACGCAGTATTTT. Translating gives CASSERDTQYF.

J is TRBJ1-6 and V is TRBV4-1; TRBD1 matches at 8 bases. Unmatched junction bases numbered 8, after V lost 0 bases and J lost 7 bases. Germline V CDR1 and CDR2: MGHRA, YSYEKL. The CDR3 totals 17 residues. The CDR3 nucleotides are TGCGCCAGCAGCCAAGATCCAGGGGGCAGGGGGAATTCACCCCTCCACTTT. Translation gives CASSQDPGGRGNSPLHF.

The CDR3 reads CASSAWGQPQHF. CDR3 nucleotide sequence: TGCGCCAGCAGTGCGTGGGGACAGCCCCAGCATTTT. The J gene is TRBJ1-5, the V gene TRBV5-1; D gene ambiguous. Deletions cut 5 bases from V and 7 bases from J, with 10 bases between. The CDR3 has 12 amino acids. CDR1 is SGHRS, CDR2 YFSETQ, per germline.

This rearrangement joins TRBV15 to TRBJ2-3, with 7 bases lining up with TRBD2. Germline trimming cut 1 base from V and 4 bases from J; bases unmatched to any gene: 5. This CDR3 spans 15 amino acids. Per germline, CDR1 LNHNV and CDR2 YYDKDF (reference sequence). The CDR3 protein is CATSRGEGSADTQYF. For the CDR3, the DNA is TGTGCCACCAGCAGAGGGGAGGGGTCCGCAGATACGCAGTATTTT.

V gene TRBV11-1 combines with J gene TRBJ1-2; 8 positions agree with TRBD1. CDR3 size: 16 residues. Trimming cost V 2 bases and J 5 bases; bases outside gene matches: 10. The germline CDR1 and CDR2 sequences are SGHAT and FQDESV (reference sequence). The CDR3, as DNA: TGTGCCAGCAGCTTAAATAAGCAGGGGGCGACTTATGGCTACACCTTC. Translation: CASSLNKQGATYGYTF.

V is TRBV7-8 and J is TRBJ1-2; TRBD1 is a possible D gene (5 bases). Germline values: CDR1 SGHVS, CDR2 FQNEAQ. V lost 8 bases, J lost 4 bases, and 17 bases lay in between. This CDR3 spans 14 amino acids. DNA of the CDR3: TGTGCCAGCGGCACCGGGGGGAGGGTCTATGGCTACACCTTC. It specifies CASGTGGRVYGYTF.

The rearrangement uses TRBV29-1 and TRBJ1-1; D might be TRBD1 (5 bases). The germline CDR1 and CDR2 sequences are SQVTM and ANQGSEA. V lost 6 bases to trimming and J lost 10 bases, with 18 bases between them. The CDR3 is 12 amino acids. This chain's CDR3 is CSVAVGLSGAFF. The CDR3 nucleotides read TGCAGCGTGGCTGTGGGACTCTCGGGAGCTTTCTTT.

CDR3 in amino acids: CASSLTRTYYGYTF. CDR3 DNA sequence: TGTGCCAGCAGCTTGACGCGGACCTACTATGGCTACACCTTC. V and J are TRBV7-2 and TRBJ1-2, with D hard to call. V gave up 3 bases and J gave up 3 bases, with 11 bases separating them. This CDR3 has 14 residues. The germline V gene encodes CDR1 SGHTA and CDR2 FQGNSA.